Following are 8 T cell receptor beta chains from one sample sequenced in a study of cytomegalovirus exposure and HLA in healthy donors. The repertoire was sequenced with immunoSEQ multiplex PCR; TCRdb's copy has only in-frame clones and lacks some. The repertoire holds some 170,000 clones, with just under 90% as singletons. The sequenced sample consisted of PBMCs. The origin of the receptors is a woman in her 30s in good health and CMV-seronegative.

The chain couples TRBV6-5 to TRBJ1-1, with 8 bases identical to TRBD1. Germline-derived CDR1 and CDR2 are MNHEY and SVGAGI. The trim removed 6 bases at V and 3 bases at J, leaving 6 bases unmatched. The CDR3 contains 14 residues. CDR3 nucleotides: TGTGCCAGCAGGCAAAACAGGGGGGACACTGAAGCTTTCTTT. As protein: CASRQNRGDTEAFF.

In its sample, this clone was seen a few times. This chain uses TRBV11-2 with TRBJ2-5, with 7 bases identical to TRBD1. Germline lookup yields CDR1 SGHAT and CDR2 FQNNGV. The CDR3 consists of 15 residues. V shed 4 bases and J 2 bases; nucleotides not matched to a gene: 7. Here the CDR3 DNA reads TGTGCCAGCAGCTACCCCTGGACAGGTCAAGAGACCCAGTACTTC. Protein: CASSYPWTGQETQYF.

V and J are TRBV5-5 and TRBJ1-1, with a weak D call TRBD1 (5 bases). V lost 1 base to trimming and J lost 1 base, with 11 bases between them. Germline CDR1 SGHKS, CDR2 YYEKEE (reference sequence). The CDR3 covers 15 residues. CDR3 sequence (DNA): TGTGCCAGCAGCTTGTCCTGGACAAGGAACACTGAAGCTTTCTTT. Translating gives CASSLSWTRNTEAFF.

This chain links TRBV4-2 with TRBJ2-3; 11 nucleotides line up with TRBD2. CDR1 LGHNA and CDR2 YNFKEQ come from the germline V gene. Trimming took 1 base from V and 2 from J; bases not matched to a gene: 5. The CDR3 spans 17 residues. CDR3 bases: TGTGCCAGCAGCCAAGCTCTAGCGGGGGGAACCACAGATACGCAGTATTTT. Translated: CASSQALAGGTTDTQYF.

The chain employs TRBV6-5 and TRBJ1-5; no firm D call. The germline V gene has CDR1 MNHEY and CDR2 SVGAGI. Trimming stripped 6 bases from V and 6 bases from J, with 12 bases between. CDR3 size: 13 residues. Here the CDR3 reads CASSPRTGQPQHF. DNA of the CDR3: TGTGCCAGCAGCCCCCGTACGGGTCAGCCCCAGCATTTT.

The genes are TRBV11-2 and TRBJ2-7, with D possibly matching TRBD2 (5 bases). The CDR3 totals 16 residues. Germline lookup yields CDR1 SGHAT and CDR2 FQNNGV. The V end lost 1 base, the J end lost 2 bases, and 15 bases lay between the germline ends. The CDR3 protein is CASSLGGVSVTYEQYF. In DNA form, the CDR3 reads TGTGCCAGCAGCTTAGGGGGAGTTTCAGTAACCTACGAGCAGTACTTC.

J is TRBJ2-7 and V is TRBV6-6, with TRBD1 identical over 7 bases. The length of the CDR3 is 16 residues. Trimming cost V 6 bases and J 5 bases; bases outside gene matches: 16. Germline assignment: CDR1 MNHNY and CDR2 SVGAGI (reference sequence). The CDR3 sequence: CASSPLTGARQHEQYF. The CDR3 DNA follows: TGTGCCAGCAGCCCGCTCACAGGGGCCCGACAGCACGAGCAGTACTTC.

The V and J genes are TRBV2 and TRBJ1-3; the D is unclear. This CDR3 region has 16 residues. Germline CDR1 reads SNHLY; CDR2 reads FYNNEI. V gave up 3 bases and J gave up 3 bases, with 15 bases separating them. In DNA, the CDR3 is TGTGCCAGCAGTGATGTGAAACCCACAATTGGAAACACCATATATTTT. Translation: CASSDVKPTIGNTIYF.